This T cell receptor (beta chain) was identified during a study of cytomegalovirus exposure and HLA in healthy donors. As for the study in general: From about 180 million T cells, an earlier analysis saw 120 million or so unique TCR beta sequences.

Study findings and constraints: A later analysis found TCR association rates differed by HLA locus, highest for DRB1 and lowest for HLA-C. V- and J-gene trimming in TCR beta was tied to a missense DCLRE1C variant by an analysis performed later.

Each of the donors was a healthy bone marrow donor. The PCR made use of 60 Vbeta and 13 Jbeta primers. Measured with immunoSEQ multiplex PCR; TCRdb has only the in-frame clones, and not every one. The sample includes roughly 100,000 clones, roughly 80% of them seen just once. As for this clone: As yet, its antigen is unknown.

Germline values: CDR1 MGHRA, CDR2 YSYEKL. Trimming pared 10 bases from V and 10 bases from J, leaving 25 bases between. This CDR3 has 14 amino acids. The sample taken for sequencing was PBMCs. The TCR comes from a man in his 60s in good health and CMV-seronegative. The chain couples TRBV4-1 to TRBJ1-1; D is possibly TRBD1 (6 bases). DNA of the CDR3: TGCGCCAACAGACAAATCGGGACACCCTTCGGAGCTTTCTTT. Encoded protein: CANRQIGTPFGAFF.